The 8 T cell receptor beta chains presented below share a single source sample, sequenced in a study of T-cell reconstitution after alpha-beta-depleted transplantation in children. The TCRbeta library was prepared with unique molecular identifiers. MiXCR was run by TCRdb on the PCR reads, yielding one entry per CDR3 protein. The data contain hundreds of thousands of distinct CDR3 sequences, around 16% of them singletons. The sample in question was PBMCs from the stem cell graft donor, obtained from the stem cell graft. These receptors all stem from a human donor who donated a stem cell graft to a child with acute myeloid leukemia.

The CDR3: CASSLAPSSETQYF. The CDR3 nucleotides read TGTGCCAGCAGTTTAGCGCCTAGCAGCGAGACCCAGTACTTC. The V call is TRBV12-3 or TRBV12-4, the J call TRBJ2-5; D is perhaps TRBD2 (5 bases). Trimming cost V 0 bases and J 5 bases, with 10 bases left between them. This CDR3 is built from 14 residues.

This clonotype was picked up many times. V is TRBV12-3 or TRBV12-4 and J is TRBJ2-1, with TRBD2 identical over 12 bases. Unmatched junction bases numbered 10, after V lost 3 bases and J lost 7 bases. This CDR3 is built from 17 residues. As DNA, the CDR3 is TGTGCCAGCAGTTTCTCTAGCGGGGGGGCTTCGGGGAATGAGCAGTTCTTC. Amino acids: CASSFSSGGASGNEQFF.

This clonotype was seen more than once but under ten times. This chain uses TRBV20-1 with TRBJ2-1, with D perhaps assigned TRBD1 or TRBD2 (6 bases each). Germline CDR1 is DFQATT and CDR2 is SNEGSKA (reference sequence). The germline V and J ends were trimmed by 5 bases and 3 bases, with 35 bases remaining between them. This CDR3 has 21 amino acids. The CDR3 coding sequence is TGCAGTGCTGGGCCCGCGGGGCCCCTATTTCGAGGGCAGGGGAACTACAATGAGCAGTTCTTC. This encodes CSAGPAGPLFRGQGNYNEQFF.

This clonotype was found a few times. For the CDR3, the DNA is TGTGCCAGCAGTTGGTCTGACAATCAGCCCCAGCATTTT. This gives the protein CASSWSDNQPQHF. The J gene is TRBJ1-5, the V gene TRBV28; no definite D call. The CDR3 has 13 residues. V lost 4 bases, J lost 3 bases, and 7 bases lay in between. Germline CDR1 MDHEN, CDR2 SYDVKM.

This rearrangement joins TRBV7-8 to TRBJ2-1; 7 bases fit TRBD2. The CDR3 has 16 residues. Per the germline V gene, CDR1 is SGHVS and CDR2 is FQNEAQ. The trim removed 3 bases at V and 3 bases at J, leaving 8 bases unmatched. In nucleotides, the CDR3 is TGTGCCAGCAGCTTTGGACTAGGGACCGTCTACAATGAGCAGTTCTTC. This codes for CASSFGLGTVYNEQFF.

The rearrangement joins TRBV2 to TRBJ2-7, with a possible D match to TRBD1 (6 bases). V lost 1 base and J lost 0, with 10 bases in between. The germline V gene has CDR1 SNHLY and CDR2 FYNNEI. The CDR3 spans 15 residues. The CDR3 DNA follows: TGTGCCAGCAGTGAAGTGGCCAGGGGCTCCTACGAGCAGTACTTC. This translates into CASSEVARGSYEQYF.

This clonotype was counted ten times or more. V and J are TRBV12-3 or TRBV12-4 and TRBJ1-5; D not resolved. V was cut by 6 bases and J by 6 bases, with 9 bases left in between. This CDR3 contains 12 residues. CDR3 bases: TGTGCCAGCAGGCAAGTGGGTCAGCCCCAGCATTTT. Translation gives CASRQVGQPQHF.

V gene TRBV12-3 or TRBV12-4 combines with J gene TRBJ2-1; 10 bases line up with TRBD2. V lost 8 bases to trimming and J lost 8 bases; unmatched junction nucleotides: 12. This CDR3 has 15 amino acids. CDR3 nucleotide sequence: TGTGCCAGCGCCCCGGGACTAGCGAATTTCGATGAGCAGTTCTTC. Protein product: CASAPGLANFDEQFF.